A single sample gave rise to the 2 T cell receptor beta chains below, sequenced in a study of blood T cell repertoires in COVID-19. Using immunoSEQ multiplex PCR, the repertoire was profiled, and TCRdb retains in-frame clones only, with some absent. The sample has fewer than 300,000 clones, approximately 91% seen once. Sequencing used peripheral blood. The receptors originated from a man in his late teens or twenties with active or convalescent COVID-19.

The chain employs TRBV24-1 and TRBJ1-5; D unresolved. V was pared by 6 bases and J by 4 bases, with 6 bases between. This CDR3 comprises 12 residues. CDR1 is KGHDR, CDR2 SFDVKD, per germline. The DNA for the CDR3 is TGTGCCACCAGTAGGGAGAATCAGCCCCAGCATTTT. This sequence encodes CATSRENQPQHF.

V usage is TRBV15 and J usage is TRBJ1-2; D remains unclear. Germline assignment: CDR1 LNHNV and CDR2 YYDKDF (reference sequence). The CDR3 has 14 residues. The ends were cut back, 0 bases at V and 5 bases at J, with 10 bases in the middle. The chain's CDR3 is CATSRDRGGYGYTF. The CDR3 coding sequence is TGTGCCACCAGCAGAGACCGGGGAGGATATGGCTACACCTTC.